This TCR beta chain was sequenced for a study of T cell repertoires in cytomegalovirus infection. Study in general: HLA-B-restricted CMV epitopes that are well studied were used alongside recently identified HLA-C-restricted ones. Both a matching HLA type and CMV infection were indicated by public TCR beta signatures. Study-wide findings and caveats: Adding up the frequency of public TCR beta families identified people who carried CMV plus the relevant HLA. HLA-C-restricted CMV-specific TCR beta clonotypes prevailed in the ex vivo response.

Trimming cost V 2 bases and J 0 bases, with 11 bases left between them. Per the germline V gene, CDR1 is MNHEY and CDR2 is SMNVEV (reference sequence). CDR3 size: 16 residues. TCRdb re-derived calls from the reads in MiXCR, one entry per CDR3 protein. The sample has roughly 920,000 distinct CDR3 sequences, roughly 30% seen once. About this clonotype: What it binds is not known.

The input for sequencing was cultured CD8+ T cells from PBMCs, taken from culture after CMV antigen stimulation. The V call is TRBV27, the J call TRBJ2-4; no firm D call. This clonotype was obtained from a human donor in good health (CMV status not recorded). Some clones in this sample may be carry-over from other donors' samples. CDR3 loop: CASSLGYRVAKNIQYF. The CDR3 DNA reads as TGTGCCAGCAGTTTAGGGTACAGAGTAGCCAAAAACATTCAGTACTTC.